This T cell receptor (beta chain) was sequenced in a study of cytomegalovirus exposure and HLA in healthy donors. PCR amplification relied on 60 Vbeta primers (plus 13 Jbeta primers). Sequencing used immunoSEQ multiplex PCR; TCRdb keeps in-frame clones, though not all of them. The sample shows some 250,000 clones, about four fifths of them seen only once. The receptor comes from a woman aged 40 to 55 in good health and CMV-seropositive. The sequencing input was PBMCs.

For the CDR3, the DNA is TGCGCCAGCAGCTTTTCAGGGGCCACTGAAGCTTTCTTT. Translation gives CASSFSGATEAFF. The chain has TRBV5-1 and TRBJ1-1; maybe TRBD1 (6 bases). Germline loops: CDR1 SGHRS, CDR2 YFSETQ. The CDR3 runs to 13 residues. V lost 2 bases to trimming and J lost 4 bases, with 9 bases between them.